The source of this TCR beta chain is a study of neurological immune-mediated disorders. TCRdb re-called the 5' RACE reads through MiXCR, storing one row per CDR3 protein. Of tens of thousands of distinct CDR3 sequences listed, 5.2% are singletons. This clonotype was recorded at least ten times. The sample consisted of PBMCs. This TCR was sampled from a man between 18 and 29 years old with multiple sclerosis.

In nucleotides, the CDR3 is TGCGCCAGCAGCCTAGGACAGGGATCGGCCTATGGCTACACCTTC. The encoded protein is CASSLGQGSAYGYTF. The chain couples TRBV5-1 to TRBJ1-2; the match to TRBD1 covers 8 bases. The junction had 9 bases not matched to a gene; V was cut back by 4 bases and J by 4 bases. This CDR3 contains 15 residues. Germline V CDR1 and CDR2: SGHRS, YFSETQ.